Shown below are 11 T cell receptor beta chains from a single sample sequenced in a study of CD8 T cells in Susac syndrome. The authors reverse transcribed about 0.5 to 1 ug RNA with random hexamers. Each CDR3 protein gets one entry after TCRdb re-called the immunoSEQ multiplex PCR reads with MiXCR. This table holds 90,000 to 110,000 distinct CDR3 sequences, about 95% found once. Sequenced input: CD4+ T cells from PBMCs. The receptors shown here come from a human donor in good health.

CDR3 residues: CASRPAGNTGELFF. CDR3 DNA: TGCGCCAGCCGGCCAGCGGGGAACACCGGGGAGCTGTTTTTT. The genes are TRBV5-1 and TRBJ2-2; a weak D match, TRBD2 (6 bases). Trimming removed 7 bases at V and 1 base at J, with 11 bases between. The CDR3 sequence is 14 residues long. Germline V gene sequence: CDR1 SGHRS, CDR2 YFSETQ.

The gene calls are TRBV18 and TRBJ2-3, with D maybe TRBD1 (5 bases). V was clipped by 2 bases and J by 1 base, with 16 bases between them. Looked up from germline, CDR1 is KGHSH and CDR2 is LQKENI. The CDR3 sequence is 17 residues long. The CDR3 reads CASSPKQGADRTDTQYF. CDR3 bases: TGTGCCAGCTCACCAAAACAAGGGGCAGACCGCACAGATACGCAGTATTTT.

The V call is TRBV4-1, the J call TRBJ2-6; 7 nucleotides line up with TRBD1. The CDR3 spans 17 residues. Trimming removed 4 bases from V and 0 bases from J; junction bases left unmatched: 6. The germline gives CDR1 MGHRA, CDR2 YSYEKL. The CDR3 region is CASSLEGGRSGANVLTF. CDR3 bases: TGCGCCAGCAGCCTCGAAGGGGGCCGCTCTGGGGCCAACGTCCTGACTTTC.

This clonotype showed up just a few times. The chain combines TRBV29-1 with TRBJ2-7, with D maybe TRBD1 (5 bases). The V and J ends lost 3 bases and 2 bases respectively, with 8 bases between them. This CDR3 is 12 amino acids long. CDR1 and CDR2 (germline): SQVTM, ANQGSEA. CDR3 protein: CSVEDTTYEQYF. The CDR3 DNA follows: TGCAGCGTTGAGGACACCACCTACGAGCAGTACTTC.

CDR3 in amino acids: CASSGSGGLSYEQYF. The CDR3 DNA follows: TGTGCCAGCAGTGGATCCGGGGGCTTATCCTACGAGCAGTACTTC. The rearrangement uses TRBV28 and TRBJ2-7; possibly TRBD1 or TRBD2 for D (6 bases each). From germline, CDR1 is MDHEN and CDR2 SYDVKM. The CDR3 loop spans 15 amino acids. V lost 5 bases to trimming and J lost 1 base, with 15 bases between them.

The chain carries TRBV7-2 and TRBJ2-7; TRBD2 agrees at 8 bases. CDR3 length equals 15 residues. In germline, CDR1 is SGHTA, CDR2 FQGNSA. Germline trimming cut 1 base from V and 3 bases from J; bases unmatched to any gene: 5. The CDR3 loop reads CASSLEVAGYYEQYF. CDR3 nucleotide sequence: TGTGCCAGCAGCTTAGAGGTAGCGGGATACTACGAGCAGTACTTC.

The chain couples TRBV2 to TRBJ2-3; D unclear. The V gene lost 6 bases and the J gene lost 6 bases, with 7 bases spanning the gap. The CDR3 runs 11 residues. Per the germline V gene, CDR1 is SNHLY and CDR2 is FYNNEI. CDR3 in DNA: TGTGCCAGCAGCTCGGCTGATACGCAGTATTTT. It translates to CASSSADTQYF.

The J gene is TRBJ2-1, the V gene TRBV7-2; a possible D gene is TRBD2 (5 bases). V lost 7 bases to trimming and J lost 0 bases, with 10 bases between them. The CDR3 covers 14 residues. Germline CDR1 SGHTA, CDR2 FQGNSA. The CDR3 spells CASTGVVSYNEQFF. In nucleotides, the CDR3 is TGTGCCAGCACCGGGGTCGTCTCCTACAATGAGCAGTTCTTC.

This clonotype has just a few counts. This rearrangement joins TRBV7-3 to TRBJ2-7; tentatively, D is TRBD2 (5 bases). V shed 0 bases and J shed 3 bases, with 9 bases lying between them. The CDR3 consists of 14 residues. Per the germline V gene, CDR1 is SGHTA and CDR2 is FQGTGA. The CDR3 sequence is CASSLTPGSYEQYF. CDR3 sequence (DNA): TGTGCCAGCAGCTTAACACCGGGAAGCTACGAGCAGTACTTC.

The CDR3 coding sequence is TGTGCCAGCAGCCAAGAAGCAAAAGCGGGAGTAGAGACCCAGTACTTC. Translation gives CASSQEAKAGVETQYF. J is TRBJ2-5 and V is TRBV14; the match to TRBD2 covers 8 bases. Trimming cost V 0 bases and J 4 bases; bases outside gene matches: 7. The V gene's germline CDR1 is SGHDN and CDR2 FVKESK. The CDR3 covers 16 residues.

The CDR3 reads CSVRRQGARETQYF. CDR3 nucleotide sequence: TGCAGCGTGAGACGACAGGGGGCGCGGGAGACCCAGTACTTC. V and J are TRBV29-1 and TRBJ2-5; 10 bases are shared with TRBD1. This CDR3 has 14 residues. CDR1 and CDR2 (germline): SQVTM, ANQGSEA. J gave up 5 bases and V 6 bases, and 9 bases lay outside the gene matches.